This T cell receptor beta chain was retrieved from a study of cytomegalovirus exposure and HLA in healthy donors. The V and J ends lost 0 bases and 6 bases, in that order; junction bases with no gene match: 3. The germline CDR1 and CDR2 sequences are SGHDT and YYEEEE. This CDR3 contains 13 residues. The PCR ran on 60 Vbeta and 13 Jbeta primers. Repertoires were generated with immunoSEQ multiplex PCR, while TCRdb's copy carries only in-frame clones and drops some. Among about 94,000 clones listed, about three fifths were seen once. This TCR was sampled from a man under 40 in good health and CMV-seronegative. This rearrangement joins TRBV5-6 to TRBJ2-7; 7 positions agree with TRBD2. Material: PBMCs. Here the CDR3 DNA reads TGTGCCAGCAGCTTGGCCGCGGGAGCCGAGCAGTACTTC. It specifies CASSLAAGAEQYF.